The present TCR beta chain was sequenced within a study of T cells after yellow fever vaccination. Study overall: With SMART-Seq v4 Ultra Low Input, the fractions containing low cell numbers were prepared. Findings and limits, study-wide: Weaker overall, the secondary response nonetheless peaked faster (day 5 versus 15). Clones from primary vaccination mostly reappeared after the booster (around 97% CD4, roughly 87% CD8).

Making TCR cDNA involved 5'RACE template switching, which added UMIs and a universal primer site. TCRdb reprocessed the 5' RACE reads via MiXCR and lists one record per CDR3 protein. Of about 320,000 distinct CDR3 sequences listed, around 4.5% are singletons. This clonotype was seen many times. Its specificity is not known. CDR3 length: 15 amino acids. V lost 4 bases and J lost 6, with 19 bases in between. The germline V gene encodes CDR1 SGHRS and CDR2 YFSETQ. This chain joins TRBV5-1 and TRBJ1-1; weak D call: TRBD1 (5 bases). The sequence was obtained from a man younger than 35 who received the YFV17D yellow fever vaccine. The sample was PBMCs, taken 15 days after the yellow fever booster vaccination. The CDR3 coding sequence is TGCGCCAGCAGCCTCGGGGGGGTCGGGTTACCTGAAGCTTTCTTT. This translates into CASSLGGVGLPEAFF. The full variable domain, rest sourced from reference TRBV5-1 and TRBJ1-1, is KAGVTQTPRYLIKTRGQQVTLSCSPISGHRSVSWYQQTPGQGLQFLFEYFSETQRNKGNFPGRFSGRQFSNSRSEMNVSTLELGDSALYLCASSLGGVGLPEAFFGQGTRLTVV.